The 14 T cell receptor beta chains presented below share a single source sample, sequenced in a study of vaccination effects on CD4 cells after COVID-19. Ahead of sequencing, the ViraFEST assay grew antigen-specific CD4+ T cells using viral peptide pools. Having been cultured for less than 13 days, the cells underwent CD4+ T cell isolation. The individual was infected with SARS-CoV-2 between March and December 2020, as confirmed by PCR. Method: immunoSEQ multiplex PCR; TCRdb's copy keeps in-frame clones and lacks some. The sample has roughly 70,000 clones, roughly two thirds seen once. Their cognate antigens are unknown. The sample was CD4+ T cells from PBMCs cultured with HIV peptides, taken before COVID-19 vaccination. Subset meaning: HIV-1 Nef peptide pool negative control/reference culture. Every receptor here comes from a human donor who had a prior SARS-CoV-2 infection.

The chain carries TRBV5-1 and TRBJ1-2; D not certain. The CDR3 length is 15 residues. Germline V gene sequence: CDR1 SGHRS, CDR2 YFSETQ. The germline V and J ends were trimmed by 0 bases and 3 bases, with 12 bases remaining between them. The CDR3 DNA follows: TGCGCCAGCAGCTTGGCCCCGGGTGGGGACTATGGCTACACCTTC. Protein sequence: CASSLAPGGDYGYTF.

V gene TRBV2 combines with J gene TRBJ1-4; 11 bases map to TRBD1. There are 15 residues in the CDR3. Germline V CDR1 and CDR2: SNHLY, FYNNEI. V lost 7 bases and J lost 3; bases outside the gene matches: 4. The CDR3 coding sequence is TGTGCCAGCACAGGACAGGGGGCGGCTAATGAAAAACTGTTTTTT. Its translation is CASTGQGAANEKLFF.

This clone was recorded a few times. The V and J genes are TRBV2 and TRBJ1-1; weak D call: TRBD1 (5 bases). CDR1 and CDR2 from the germline V gene are SNHLY and FYNNEI. Trimming pared 6 bases from V and 3 bases from J, leaving 17 bases between. CDR3 length: 15 residues. CDR3 amino acids: CASSPQGGHYTEAFF. DNA for the CDR3: TGTGCCAGCAGCCCGCAGGGCGGCCATTACACTGAAGCTTTCTTT.

The chain has TRBV12-3 or TRBV12-4 and TRBJ2-3; TRBD1 or TRBD2 may be the D gene (6 bases each). The length of the CDR3 is 12 residues. V gave up 5 bases and J gave up 8 bases, with 11 bases separating them. CDR3 bases: TGTGCCAGCAGTCCGGGGGCAACTACGCAGTATTTT. It yields the protein CASSPGATTQYF.

The V call is TRBV5-1, the J call TRBJ1-3; D might be TRBD1 (5 bases). Trimming took off 0 bases at V and 0 bases at J, with 10 bases between the two ends. Germline V lookup: CDR1 SGHRS, CDR2 YFSETQ. This CDR3 comprises 16 residues. The CDR3 nucleotides read TGCGCCAGCAGCTTGGCCATGAGGGGCTCTGGAAACACCATATATTTT. Its protein is CASSLAMRGSGNTIYF.

This clone appeared once. J is TRBJ1-5 and V is TRBV15, with TRBD1 matching 7 bases. Germline V gene lookup returns CDR1 LNHNV and CDR2 YYDKDF (reference sequence). The CDR3 loop spans 20 amino acids. With 1 base clipped from V and 0 bases from J, the junction kept 15 bases outside the gene matches. Here the CDR3 DNA reads TGTGCCACCAGCAGAGTATTCTCCGAGGGGGCTAGAGATAGCAATCAGCCCCAGCATTTT. This translates into CATSRVFSEGARDSNQPQHF. The complete variable domain, with remaining parts taken from reference TRBV15 and TRBJ1-5, reads DAMVIQNPRYQVTQFGKPVTLSCSQTLNHNVMYWYQQKSSQAPKLLFHYYDKDFNNEADTPDNFQSRRPNTSFCFLDIRSPGLGDTAMYLCATSRVFSEGARDSNQPQHFGDGTRLSIL.

V is TRBV9 and J is TRBJ2-1, with 10 bases lining up with TRBD1. CDR3 length: 15 amino acids. V dropped 0 bases and J dropped 7; count of bases not matched to a gene: 4. The germline CDR1 and CDR2 sequences are SGDLS and YYNGEE. The CDR3 region has the DNA TGTGCCAGCAGCGTAGAAGGGACAGGGGTGAATGAGCAGTTCTTC. It specifies CASSVEGTGVNEQFF.

The genes are TRBV7-8 and TRBJ1-4; 9 positions match TRBD1. The V gene's germline CDR1 is SGHVS and CDR2 FQNEAQ. Unmatched junction bases numbered 8, after V lost 5 bases and J lost 7 bases. The CDR3 has 15 residues. CDR3 DNA sequence: TGTGCCAGCAGCCGAACAGGGGGCATAGGTGAAAAACTGTTTTTT. Translated: CASSRTGGIGEKLFF. Complete variable domain (other parts from reference TRBV7-8 and TRBJ1-4): GAGVSQSPRYKVAKRGQDVALRCDPISGHVSLFWYQQALGQGPEFLTYFQNEAQLDKSGLPSDRFFAERPEGSVSTLKIQRTQQEDSAVYLCASSRTGGIGEKLFFGSGTQLSVL.

This rearrangement joins TRBV4-1 to TRBJ1-2; D may be TRBD1 (5 bases). Deletions cut 3 bases from V and 6 bases from J, with 14 bases between. CDR1 MGHRA and CDR2 YSYEKL come from the germline V gene. The CDR3 loop spans 14 amino acids. In nucleotides, the CDR3 is TGCGCCAGCAGCCATCTTGGCCCGGGGGATGGCTACACCTTC. Encoded protein: CASSHLGPGDGYTF.

This sequence joins TRBV5-4 and TRBJ2-1; 8 nucleotides line up with TRBD2. CDR1 is SGHNT, CDR2 YYREEE, per germline (reference sequence). Trimming at V came to 0 bases and at J to 7 bases, leaving 15 bases not matched to a gene. The CDR3 totals 18 residues. The CDR3 spells CASSLALSSGSGRNEQFF. CDR3 DNA sequence: TGTGCCAGCAGCTTGGCCCTGTCTAGCGGGTCTGGGAGGAATGAGCAGTTCTTC.

The rearrangement uses TRBV7-8 and TRBJ2-1; the D is unclear. The V gene's germline CDR1 is SGHVS and CDR2 FQNEAQ. Trimming stripped 4 bases from V and 1 base from J, with 14 bases between. The CDR3 sequence is 16 residues long. CDR3 in amino acids: CASSSMQSRSYNEQFF. The CDR3 bases are TGTGCCAGCAGCTCCATGCAAAGTAGGTCCTACAATGAGCAGTTCTTC.

The J gene is TRBJ1-6, the V gene TRBV27, with a weak D call TRBD1 (5 bases). The CDR3 length is 16 residues. Trimming shortened V by 3 bases and J by 7 bases, and 16 bases separated the two germline ends. Germline assignment: CDR1 MNHEY and CDR2 SMNVEV (reference sequence). CDR3 in DNA: TGTGCCAGCAGTTTCAAGGACACACGCAGAAATTCACCCCTCCACTTT. This translates into CASSFKDTRRNSPLHF.

This clone was seen just once. The junction and the germline gene differ at one end; a read error may be behind it. The rearrangement links TRBV30 to TRBJ1-1; D may be TRBD1 (5 bases). Germline values: CDR1 GTSNPN, CDR2 SVGIG (reference sequence). CDR3 length: 13 amino acids. The CDR3 reads CAWERGSFSEAFF. The DNA for the CDR3 is TGTGCCTGGGAGAGGGGTTCATTTTCTGAGGCTTTCTTT.

About this clone itself: One end of the junction fails to match germline, which may point to a read error. This chain links TRBV7-7 with TRBJ2-5; 9 bases are a match to TRBD2. This CDR3 contains 18 residues. Germline V gives CDR1 SSHAT, CDR2 FNYEAQ (reference sequence). In nucleotides, the CDR3 is TGTGCTAGCAGCTCCCGACTGGGGATAGCGGGGGACCAAGAGACCCAGTACTTC. It yields the protein CASSSRLGIAGDQETQYF.